This record covers a single T cell receptor beta chain. The target antigen is unknown. The method was immunoSEQ multiplex PCR; TCRdb's version includes in-frame clones alone and lacks a portion of them. This sample has 95,000 to 120,000 clones, with 68% found just once. Germline V gene data show CDR1 as MGHRA and CDR2 as YSYEKL. Losses at the gene ends were 3 bases for V and 7 bases for J; bases not matched to a gene: 19. CDR3 length equals 20 residues. This sample was included in a study of shared clonotypes between healthy human individuals. General observations from the study: For naive CD4 cells, roughly 5.5% of clonotypes were shared across a few donors.

The sequenced material came from memory CD8+ T cells sorted from blood. Specified subset: CD45RO+ cells pooled with CCR7-negative TemRA cells. The TCR was taken from a woman in her thirties in good health. The chain links TRBV4-1 to TRBJ2-1; 12 nucleotides agree with TRBD2. CDR3 residues: CASSQKPNPTSGSSTNEQFF. The CDR3 DNA reads as TGCGCCAGCAGCCAGAAACCAAACCCGACTAGCGGGAGCTCTACGAATGAGCAGTTCTTC.